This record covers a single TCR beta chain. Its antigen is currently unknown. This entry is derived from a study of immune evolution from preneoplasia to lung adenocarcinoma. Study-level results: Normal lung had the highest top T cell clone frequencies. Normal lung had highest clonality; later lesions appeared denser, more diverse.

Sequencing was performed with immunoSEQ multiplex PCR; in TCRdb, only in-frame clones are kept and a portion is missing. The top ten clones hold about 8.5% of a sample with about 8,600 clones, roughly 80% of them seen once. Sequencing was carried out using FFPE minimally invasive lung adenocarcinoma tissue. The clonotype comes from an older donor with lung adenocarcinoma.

This CDR3 reads CASSQDTDGPQETQYF. CDR3 nucleotide sequence: TGCGCCAGCAGCCAAGATACGGACGGCCCCCAAGAGACCCAGTACTTC. This chain links TRBV4-1 with TRBJ2-5; D is unresolved. The CDR3 is 16 amino acids. Germline CDR1 and CDR2: MGHRA and YSYEKL. The V and J ends lost 0 bases and 1 base respectively, with 12 bases between them.